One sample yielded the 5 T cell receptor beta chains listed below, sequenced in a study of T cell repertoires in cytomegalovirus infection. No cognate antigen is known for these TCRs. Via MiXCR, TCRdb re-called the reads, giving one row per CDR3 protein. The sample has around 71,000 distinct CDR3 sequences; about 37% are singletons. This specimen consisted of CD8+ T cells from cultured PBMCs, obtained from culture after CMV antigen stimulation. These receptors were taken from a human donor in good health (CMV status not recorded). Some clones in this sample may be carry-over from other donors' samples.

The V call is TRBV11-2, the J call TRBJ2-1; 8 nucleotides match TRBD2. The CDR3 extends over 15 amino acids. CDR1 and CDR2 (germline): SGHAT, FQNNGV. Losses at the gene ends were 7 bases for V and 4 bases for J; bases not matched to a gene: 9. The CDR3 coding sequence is TGTGCCAGCAAGTCCGGGGGGGCGGCGTACAATGAGCAGTTCTTC. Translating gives CASKSGGAAYNEQFF.

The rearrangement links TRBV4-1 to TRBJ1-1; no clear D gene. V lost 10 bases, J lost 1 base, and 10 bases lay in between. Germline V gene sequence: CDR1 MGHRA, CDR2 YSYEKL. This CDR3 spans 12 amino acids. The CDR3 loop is CATQSENTEAFF. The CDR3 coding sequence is TGCGCCACCCAAAGTGAGAACACTGAAGCTTTCTTT.

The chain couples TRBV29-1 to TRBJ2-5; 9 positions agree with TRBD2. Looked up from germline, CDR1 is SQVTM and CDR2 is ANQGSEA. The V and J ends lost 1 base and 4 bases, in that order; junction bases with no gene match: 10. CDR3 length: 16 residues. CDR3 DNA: TGCAGCGTTGAAGGGATTCTAGCGGGGAGGCGAGAGACCCAGTACTTC. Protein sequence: CSVEGILAGRRETQYF.

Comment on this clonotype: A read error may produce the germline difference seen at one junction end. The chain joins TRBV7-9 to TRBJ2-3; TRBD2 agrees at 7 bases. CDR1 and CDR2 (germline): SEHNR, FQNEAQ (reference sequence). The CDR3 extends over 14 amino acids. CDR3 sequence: CARSSGEGYDTQYF. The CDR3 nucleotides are TGTGCCAGGAGCTCTGGGGAGGGCTACGATACGCAGTATTTT.

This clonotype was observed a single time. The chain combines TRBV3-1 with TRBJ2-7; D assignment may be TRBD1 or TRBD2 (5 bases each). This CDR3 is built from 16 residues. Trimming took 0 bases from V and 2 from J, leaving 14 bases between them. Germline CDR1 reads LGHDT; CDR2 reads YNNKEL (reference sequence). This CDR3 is CASSQDLGDGTYEQYF. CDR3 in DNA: TGTGCCAGCAGCCAAGATTTGGGGGACGGTACCTACGAGCAGTACTTC.